This paragraph covers one T cell receptor beta chain sequence. Its antigen is not known. These data belong to a study of shared clonotypes between healthy human individuals. Notes on the study in general: With a few donors compared, about 5.2% of naive CD4 clonotypes were shared. The low donor count limited represented genetic and exposure-history diversity.

CD8 cells classed as naive were CD45RO-negative and positively selected for CCR7, excluding terminally differentiated effector memory CD45RA+ cells. Per the germline V gene, CDR1 is SEHNR and CDR2 is FQNEAQ (reference sequence). Trimming removed 8 bases from V and 0 bases from J; junction bases left unmatched: 5. CDR3 length equals 15 residues. The test was conducted at deep level. Profiled with immunoSEQ multiplex PCR; TCRdb holds only in-frame clones, not every one. Among around 1.9 million clones, about 94% were seen once, and the ten largest hold about 1.7%. The sequencing input was naive CD8+ T cells from PBMCs. The receptor was derived from a man aged 18 to 30 in good health. Some clones in this sample may be carry-over from other donors' samples. The chain has TRBV7-9 and TRBJ2-3; 10 positions agree with TRBD2. CDR3 residues: CASEWTSGSTDTQYF. In nucleotides, the CDR3 is TGTGCCAGCGAGTGGACTAGCGGTAGCACAGATACGCAGTATTTT.